This T cell receptor beta chain emerged from a study of blood T cell repertoires in COVID-19. Clones were sequenced by immunoSEQ multiplex PCR, and TCRdb holds only the in-frame ones, with some missing. This sample has about 100,000 clones; around nine tenths occur once, and the top ten carry less than 2%. The CDR3 covers 16 residues. Germline V gene sequence: CDR1 LNHNV, CDR2 YYDKDF (reference sequence). The junction had 4 bases not matched to a gene; V was cut back by 0 bases and J by 5 bases. The J gene is TRBJ1-5, the V gene TRBV15; 10 nucleotides align to TRBD1. The specimen was peripheral blood. This TCR derives from a woman between 45 and 60 years old with COVID-19, enrolled during active disease. DNA for the CDR3: TGTGCCACCAGCAGAGATATGGGACAGGGGTATCAGCCCCAGCATTTT. Translation gives CATSRDMGQGYQPQHF.